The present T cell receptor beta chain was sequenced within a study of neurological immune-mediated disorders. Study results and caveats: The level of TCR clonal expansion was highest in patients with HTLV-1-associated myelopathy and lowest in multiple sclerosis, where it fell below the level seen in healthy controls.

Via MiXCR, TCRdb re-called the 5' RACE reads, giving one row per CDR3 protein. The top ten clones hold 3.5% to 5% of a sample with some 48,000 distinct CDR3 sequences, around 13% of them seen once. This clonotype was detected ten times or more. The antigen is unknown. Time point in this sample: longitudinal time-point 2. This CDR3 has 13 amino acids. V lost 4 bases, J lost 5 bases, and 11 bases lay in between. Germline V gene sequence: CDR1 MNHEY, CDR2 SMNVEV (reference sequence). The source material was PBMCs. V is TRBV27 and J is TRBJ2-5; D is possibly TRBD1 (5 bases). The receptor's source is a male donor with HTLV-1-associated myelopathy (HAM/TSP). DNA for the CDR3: TGTGCCAGCAGTTCACAGGTCTCTGAGACCCAGTACTTC. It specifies CASSSQVSETQYF.